This TCR beta chain was retrieved from a study of T cell responses to AZD1222 COVID-19 vaccine. Profiled with immunoSEQ multiplex PCR; TCRdb holds only in-frame clones, not every one. In the table there are around 100,000 clones, 91% of which are singletons. Concerning this clone itself: Antigen unknown.

Germline CDR1 is MGHDK and CDR2 is SYGVNS. The CDR3 covers 13 residues. The V and J ends lost 7 bases and 2 bases respectively, with 11 bases between them. The study's findings and limits: Reports say nearly half of spike-specific TCRs go after unmutated variant regions. Spike-specific TCR breadth and depth were elevated following two AZD1222 doses. White British people made up most donors, females outnumbered males, and clonal diversity was possibly underestimated.

This chain connects TRBV25-1 to TRBJ1-2; the D is unclear. The specimen was peripheral blood, collected on day 0 of AZD1222 vaccination. The clonotype was recovered from an adult in good health. The CDR3 loop reads CASTPDLNYGYTF. CDR3 sequence (DNA): TGTGCCAGCACTCCAGACCTAAACTATGGCTACACCTTC.